This T cell receptor (beta chain) was recorded in a study of molecular identifiers for immune sequencing clone quantification. Findings and limits, study-wide: Identical TCR molecules sharing a barcode could underestimate highly expanded clone sizes.

TCRdb redid the calling of the PCR reads with MiXCR, one entry per CDR3 protein. The repertoire holds about 500,000 distinct CDR3 sequences, with less than 30% as singletons. Germline CDR1 is KGHSH and CDR2 is LQKENI. The CDR3 runs to 14 residues. A word on this clonotype: Its antigen is as yet unknown. A read error may account for a junction end that differs from germline.

The receptor was isolated from a human donor in good health. Some libraries in this study had Jurkat cell RNA spiked in. The specimen was naive CD8+ T cells from blood, with Jurkat cell RNA spiked in. Subset: FACS-sorted CD8+CD4-CCR7+CD45RA+ naive T cells. The V call is TRBV18, the J call TRBJ2-5; D unresolved. The CDR3 DNA sequence: TGTGCCAGCTCACCCTCTCCCCTAGAAGAGACCCAGCACTTC. This codes for CASSPSPLEETQHF.